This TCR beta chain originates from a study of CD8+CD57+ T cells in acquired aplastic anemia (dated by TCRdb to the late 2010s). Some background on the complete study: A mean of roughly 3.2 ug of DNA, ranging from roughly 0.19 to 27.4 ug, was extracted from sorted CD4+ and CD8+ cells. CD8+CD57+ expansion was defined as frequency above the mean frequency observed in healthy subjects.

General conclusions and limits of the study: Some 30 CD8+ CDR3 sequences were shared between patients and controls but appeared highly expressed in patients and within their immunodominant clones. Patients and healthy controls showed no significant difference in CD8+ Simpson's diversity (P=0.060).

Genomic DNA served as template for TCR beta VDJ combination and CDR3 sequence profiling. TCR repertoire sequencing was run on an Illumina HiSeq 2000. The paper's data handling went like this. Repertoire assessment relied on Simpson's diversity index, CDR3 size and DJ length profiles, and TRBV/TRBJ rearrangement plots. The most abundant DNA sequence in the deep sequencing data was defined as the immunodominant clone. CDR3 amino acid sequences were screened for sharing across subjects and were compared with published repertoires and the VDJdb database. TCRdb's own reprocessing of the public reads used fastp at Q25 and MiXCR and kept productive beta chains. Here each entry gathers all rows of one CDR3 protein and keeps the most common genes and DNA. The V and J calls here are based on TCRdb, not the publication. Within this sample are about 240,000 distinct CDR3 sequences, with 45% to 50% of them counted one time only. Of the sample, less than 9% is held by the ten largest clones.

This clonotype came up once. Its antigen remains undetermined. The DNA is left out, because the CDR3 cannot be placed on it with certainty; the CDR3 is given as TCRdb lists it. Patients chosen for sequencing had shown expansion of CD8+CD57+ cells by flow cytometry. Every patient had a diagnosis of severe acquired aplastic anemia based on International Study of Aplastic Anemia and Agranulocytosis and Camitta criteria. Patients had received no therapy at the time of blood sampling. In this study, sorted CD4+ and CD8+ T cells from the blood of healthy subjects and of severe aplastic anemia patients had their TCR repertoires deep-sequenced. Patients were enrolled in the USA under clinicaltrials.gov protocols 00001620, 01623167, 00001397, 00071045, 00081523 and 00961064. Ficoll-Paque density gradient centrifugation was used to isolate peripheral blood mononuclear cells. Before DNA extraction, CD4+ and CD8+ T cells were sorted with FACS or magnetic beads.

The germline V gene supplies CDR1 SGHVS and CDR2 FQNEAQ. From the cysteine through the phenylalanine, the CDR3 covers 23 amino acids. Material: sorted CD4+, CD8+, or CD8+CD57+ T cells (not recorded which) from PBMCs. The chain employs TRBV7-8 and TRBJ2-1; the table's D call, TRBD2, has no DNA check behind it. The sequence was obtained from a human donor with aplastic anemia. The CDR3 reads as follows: CASIRDSAVYFCASGQGYYEQYF.